These 30 T cell receptor beta chains came from one sample sequenced in a study of technical replicates of blood from a handful of donors. Profiled with immunoSEQ multiplex PCR; TCRdb holds only in-frame clones, not every one. This sample yields approximately 79,000 clones, of which approximately 97% are seen a single time; roughly 0.3% belongs to the top ten. Sequences were obtained from T cells isolated from PBMCs. Receptor source: a human donor in good health.

The chain links TRBV7-9 to TRBJ2-3; 8 positions match TRBD2. The V gene end was trimmed by 1 base and the J gene end by 4 bases; junction bases not matched to a gene: 4. The germline V gene encodes CDR1 SEHNR and CDR2 FQNEAQ (reference sequence). CDR3 length: 15 amino acids. The CDR3 loop is CASSLERELADTQYF. The DNA for the CDR3 is TGTGCCAGCAGCTTAGAGCGGGAGCTCGCAGATACGCAGTATTTT. Using reference TRBV7-9 and TRBJ2-3 for the parts outside the CDR3, the full variable domain is DTGVSQNPRHKITKRGQNVTFRCDPISEHNRLYWYRQTLGQGPEFLTYFQNEAQLEKSRLLSDRFSAERPKGSFSTLEIQRTEQGDSAMYLCASSLERELADTQYFGPGTRLTVL.

The CDR3 sequence: CSVEEFEEAFF. The CDR3, as DNA: TGCAGCGTTGAAGAGTTCGAGGAAGCTTTCTTT. The genes are TRBV29-1 and TRBJ1-1; no definite D call. V was shortened by 0 bases and J by 8 bases, with 7 bases between the two germline ends. CDR1 and CDR2 from the germline V gene are SQVTM and ANQGSEA. The CDR3 runs to 11 residues.

V gene TRBV13 combines with J gene TRBJ2-2, with D tentatively TRBD1 (5 bases). Trimming cost V 5 bases and J 0 bases, with 10 bases left between them. Germline V gene data show CDR1 as PRHDT and CDR2 as FYEKMQ (reference sequence). The CDR3 contains 15 residues. The CDR3 sequence: CASSPRQTNTGELFF. DNA for the CDR3: TGTGCCAGCAGCCCTAGACAGACGAACACCGGGGAGCTGTTTTTT.

The chain has TRBV27 and TRBJ2-7; 10 bases agree with TRBD1. The CDR3 is 13 amino acids. V dropped 6 bases and J dropped 9; count of bases not matched to a gene: 8. Germline values: CDR1 MNHEY, CDR2 SMNVEV (reference sequence). The CDR3: CASSTGTGDRQYF. DNA of the CDR3: TGTGCCAGCAGCACCGGGACAGGGGATAGGCAGTACTTC.

CDR3 DNA: TGTGCCAGCAGCTTAGTGGAGGGGGCCTATGGCTACACCTTC. Protein: CASSLVEGAYGYTF. The gene calls are TRBV7-9 and TRBJ1-2; 7 bases agree with TRBD1. CDR1 and CDR2 from the germline V gene are SEHNR and FQNEAQ (reference sequence). V shed 1 base, J shed 4 bases, and the junction held 3 bases outside the gene matches. CDR3 size: 14 residues.

This sequence joins TRBV29-1 and TRBJ1-3; D is ambiguous. V dropped 7 bases and J dropped 4 bases, with 8 bases sitting between them. The CDR3 is 11 amino acids. The germline V gene encodes CDR1 SQVTM and CDR2 ANQGSEA. CDR3 residues: CSGHSGNTIYF. The CDR3 DNA is TGCAGCGGACATTCGGGAAACACCATATATTTT.

This chain links TRBV19 with TRBJ2-6; weak D call: TRBD2 (6 bases). The CDR3 contains 16 residues. The germline V and J ends were trimmed by 10 bases and 0 bases, with 16 bases remaining between them. Germline V gene sequence: CDR1 LNHDA, CDR2 SQIVND (reference sequence). DNA of the CDR3: TGTGCCACTTTCCGGGGGTCGACCTCTGGGGCCAACGTCCTGACTTTC. It encodes CATFRGSTSGANVLTF.

The V call is TRBV28, the J call TRBJ1-1, with 10 bases identical to TRBD1. In germline, CDR1 is MDHEN, CDR2 SYDVKM. The CDR3 has 18 amino acids. With 3 bases clipped from V and 11 bases from J, the junction kept 21 bases outside the gene matches. The CDR3 sequence is CASSFPSKRDRGARGAFF. The CDR3 DNA reads TGTGCCAGCAGTTTCCCCTCAAAACGGGACAGGGGAGCACGAGGTGCTTTCTTT.

CDR3 loop: CASTLAGGAGEAFF. CDR3 DNA sequence: TGTGCCAGCACCCTCGCAGGGGGCGCAGGTGAAGCTTTCTTT. The chain carries TRBV28 and TRBJ1-1; 8 nucleotides agree with TRBD1. The germline V gene encodes CDR1 MDHEN and CDR2 SYDVKM. CDR3 length: 14 residues. Losses at the gene ends were 7 bases for V and 7 bases for J; bases not matched to a gene: 11.

The chain combines TRBV2 with TRBJ2-7, with D tentatively TRBD1 (6 bases). Trimming pared 3 bases from V and 5 bases from J, leaving 14 bases between. CDR1 and CDR2 from the germline V gene are SNHLY and FYNNEI. This CDR3 spans 14 amino acids. The CDR3 sequence is CASSESGVGDEQYF. The DNA of the CDR3 is TGTGCCAGCAGTGAGTCAGGGGTTGGCGACGAGCAGTACTTC.

The chain uses TRBV5-8 and TRBJ2-3, with TRBD1 as a possible D gene (5 bases). Trimming took off 4 bases at V and 11 bases at J, with 14 bases between the two ends. Germline V gene lookup returns CDR1 SGHTS and CDR2 YDEGEE. The CDR3 is 12 amino acids. CDR3 region: CASSPRVTGQYF. The CDR3 DNA is TGTGCCAGCAGCCCTAGGGTTACAGGGCAGTATTTT.

CDR3 protein: CASSQATGAGELFF. The DNA of the CDR3 is TGCGCCAGCAGCCAAGCAACAGGGGCCGGGGAGCTGTTTTTT. This chain connects TRBV4-3 to TRBJ2-2; 7 nucleotides align to TRBD1. Trimming took 1 base from V and 6 from J; bases not matched to a gene: 2. The CDR3 sequence is 14 residues long. The germline V gene has CDR1 LGHNA and CDR2 YSLEER.

The chain has TRBV6-1 and TRBJ1-1; 11 bases line up with TRBD1. Trimming cost V 6 bases and J 0 bases; bases outside gene matches: 3. The germline gives CDR1 MNHNS, CDR2 SASEGT. The CDR3 length is 15 residues. The CDR3 DNA reads as TGTGCCAGCAGGGACAGGGGGCGGGTGAACACTGAAGCTTTCTTT. It encodes CASRDRGRVNTEAFF.

The chain joins TRBV5-4 to TRBJ1-1; maybe TRBD1 (6 bases). The germline gives CDR1 SGHNT, CDR2 YYREEE (reference sequence). The V end was cut by 0 bases, the J end by 6 bases, with 12 bases between. The CDR3 is made up of 14 amino acids. The DNA of the CDR3 is TGTGCCAGCAGCTTGGATAAACAGGGATCTGAAGCTTTCTTT. Its protein product is CASSLDKQGSEAFF.

The V gene is TRBV25-1, the J gene TRBJ2-5; 9 nucleotides align to TRBD2. This CDR3 has 13 residues. V trimming: 8 bases; J trimming: 4 bases; junction bases outside the gene matches: 5. Germline values: CDR1 MGHDK, CDR2 SYGVNS. The CDR3 is CASSLAGVETQYF. The DNA for the CDR3 is TGTGCCAGCTCACTAGCGGGCGTAGAGACCCAGTACTTC.

CDR3 region: CASSSGTSGLYHGELFF. The CDR3 DNA reads as TGTGCCAGCAGCTCCGGGACTAGCGGACTTTATCACGGGGAGCTGTTTTTT. V gene TRBV7-3 combines with J gene TRBJ2-2; TRBD2 matches at 11 bases. V dropped 4 bases and J dropped 7; count of bases not matched to a gene: 11. CDR1 is SGHTA and CDR2 is FQGTGA in the germline V gene. This CDR3 is built from 17 residues.

This rearrangement joins TRBV27 to TRBJ1-2, with 7 bases that match TRBD1. With V trimmed by 0 bases and J by 2 bases, 3 bases remained unmatched. This CDR3 has 15 amino acids. CDR1 MNHEY and CDR2 SMNVEV come from the germline V gene (reference sequence). CDR3 amino acids: CASSLSEGANYGYTF. As DNA, the CDR3 is TGTGCCAGCAGTTTATCGGAGGGGGCAAACTATGGCTACACCTTC.

The rearrangement joins TRBV4-1 to TRBJ2-3; D is perhaps TRBD2 (5 bases). Trimming took 0 bases from V and 0 from J, leaving 13 bases between them. CDR3 length: 17 residues. From germline, CDR1 is MGHRA and CDR2 YSYEKL. The CDR3 loop reads CASSQEGRGFSTDTQYF. CDR3 DNA sequence: TGCGCCAGCAGCCAAGAGGGCCGCGGGTTTAGCACAGATACGCAGTATTTT.

The chain couples TRBV2 to TRBJ1-1; tentative D call: TRBD1 (5 bases). The CDR3 contains 14 residues. Looked up from germline, CDR1 is SNHLY and CDR2 is FYNNEI. V was pared by 1 base and J by 5 bases, with 11 bases between. The CDR3 here is CASSEEGRYTEAFF. The CDR3 DNA sequence: TGTGCCAGCAGTGAAGAGGGGCGATATACTGAAGCTTTCTTT.

The rearrangement uses TRBV16 and TRBJ1-1; 7 bases are shared with TRBD1. This CDR3 is 13 amino acids long. V dropped 1 base and J dropped 13; count of bases not matched to a gene: 9. CDR1 and CDR2 from the germline V gene are KGHSY and FQNENV. The CDR3 nucleotides read TGTGCCAGCAGCCAATACATAACAGGGGAGGATTTCTTT. Its translation: CASSQYITGEDFF.

CDR3 loop: CASKLHSNTEAFF. CDR3 bases: TGTGCCAGCAAGCTTCATTCGAACACTGAAGCTTTCTTT. J is TRBJ1-1 and V is TRBV6-5, with no clear D. The germline CDR1 and CDR2 sequences are MNHEY and SVGAGI. The CDR3 length is 13 residues. V dropped 7 bases and J dropped 1 base, with 10 bases sitting between them.

V gene TRBV19 combines with J gene TRBJ2-3; 8 bases are shared with TRBD2. The germline gives CDR1 LNHDA, CDR2 SQIVND (reference sequence). The V segment lost 11 bases and the J segment 0 bases; nucleotides outside the gene matches: 4. CDR3 length: 13 amino acids. Here the CDR3 reads CASRLASTDTQYF. CDR3 in DNA: TGTGCCTCCAGACTAGCGAGCACAGATACGCAGTATTTT.

V is TRBV7-3 and J is TRBJ2-2; D is unresolved. This CDR3 comprises 14 residues. V was pared by 0 bases and J by 6 bases, with 8 bases between. CDR1 is SGHTA, CDR2 FQGTGA, per germline. The CDR3 region is CASSLTGSAGELFF. CDR3 sequence (DNA): TGTGCCAGCAGCTTAACTGGTTCGGCCGGGGAGCTGTTTTTT.

J is TRBJ1-3 and V is TRBV11-3; D may be TRBD1 (6 bases). Germline CDR1 is SGHNT and CDR2 is YENEEA. The CDR3 extends over 13 amino acids. Trimming stripped 4 bases from V and 3 bases from J, with 7 bases between. The CDR3 protein is CASSSGVGNTIYF. The CDR3 DNA reads TGTGCCAGCAGCTCAGGGGTTGGAAACACCATATATTTT.

The chain links TRBV19 to TRBJ1-3; a weak D match, TRBD1 (5 bases). Germline V gene data show CDR1 as LNHDA and CDR2 as SQIVND (reference sequence). This CDR3 has 14 residues. Between the trimmed V and J ends, which lost 6 bases and 0 bases, there was a span of 9 bases. DNA of the CDR3: TGTGCCAGTAGGAGACAGCTCTCTGGAAACACCATATATTTT. It yields the protein CASRRQLSGNTIYF.

The chain recombines TRBV19 with TRBJ2-7; TRBD1 matches at 8 bases. The CDR3 loop spans 14 amino acids. The V and J ends lost 5 bases and 4 bases, in that order; junction bases with no gene match: 7. From germline, CDR1 is LNHDA and CDR2 SQIVND (reference sequence). Here the CDR3 DNA reads TGTGCCAGTAGTGAAGGGACAGGTCTTTACGAGCAGTACTTC. Translation: CASSEGTGLYEQYF.

V and J are TRBV9 and TRBJ1-1; D call uncertain. The germline V and J ends were trimmed by 3 bases and 3 bases, with 9 bases remaining between them. This CDR3 has 13 residues. CDR1 SGDLS and CDR2 YYNGEE come from the germline V gene. CDR3 nucleotides: TGTGCCAGCAGCGCCAGGCCCCACACTGAAGCTTTCTTT. Translation: CASSARPHTEAFF.

The rearrangement links TRBV25-1 to TRBJ2-2; D is unresolved. Between the trimmed V and J ends, which lost 5 bases and 7 bases, there was a span of 11 bases. CDR3 length equals 13 residues. The V gene's germline CDR1 is MGHDK and CDR2 SYGVNS. The CDR3 region has the DNA TGTGCCAGCAGTAAGCGTAAGGACGGGGAGCTGTTTTTT. It is translated as CASSKRKDGELFF.

The genes are TRBV6-4 and TRBJ2-7; 16 nucleotides agree with TRBD2. V was clipped by 4 bases and J by 5 bases; unmatched bases: 5. The CDR3 consists of 16 residues. Germline-derived CDR1 and CDR2 are MRHNA and SNTAGT. The CDR3 coding sequence is TGTGCCAGCAGTGGGGGGACTAGCGGGAGGGTCGACGAGCAGTACTTC. It encodes CASSGGTSGRVDEQYF.

The chain combines TRBV28 with TRBJ1-4; TRBD1 aligns across 7 bases. Germline V gene lookup returns CDR1 MDHEN and CDR2 SYDVKM. CDR3 length: 15 residues. V shed 5 bases, J shed 3 bases, and the junction held 6 bases outside the gene matches. The CDR3 DNA reads as TGTGCCAGCAGTCCCCCCGGGACAGCTAATGAAAAACTGTTTTTT. Amino acid sequence: CASSPPGTANEKLFF.